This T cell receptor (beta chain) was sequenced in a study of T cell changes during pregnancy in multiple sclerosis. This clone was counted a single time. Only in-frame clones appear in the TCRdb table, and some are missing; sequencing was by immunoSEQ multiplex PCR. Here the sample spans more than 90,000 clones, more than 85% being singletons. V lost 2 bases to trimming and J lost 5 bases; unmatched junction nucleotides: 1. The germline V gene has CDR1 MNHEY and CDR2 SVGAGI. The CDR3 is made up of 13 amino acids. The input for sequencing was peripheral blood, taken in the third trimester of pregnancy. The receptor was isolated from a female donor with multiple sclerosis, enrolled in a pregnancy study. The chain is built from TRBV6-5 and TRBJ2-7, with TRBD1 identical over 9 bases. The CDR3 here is CASSYGTGNEQYF. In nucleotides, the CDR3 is TGTGCCAGCAGTTACGGGACAGGGAACGAGCAGTACTTC.